This TCR beta chain is from a study of T cells in Graves' hyperthyroidism and ophthalmopathy. The CDR3 is 16 residues long. Germline V gene lookup returns CDR1 DFQATT and CDR2 SNEGSKA (reference sequence). V lost 5 bases and J lost 4; bases outside the gene matches: 14. PBMCs were collected from an approximately 9.2 ml volume of fresh peripheral blood. RNA transcripts served as the template for amplifying TCR beta CDR3 regions. The HTBI primer set was used in a first-round RT-PCR of the TCR CDR3. One entry per CDR3 protein results from TCRdb running MiXCR on the multiplex PCR reads. The sample includes 490,000 or so distinct CDR3 sequences, 22% of them seen just once.

The chain is built from TRBV20-1 and TRBJ2-1; 7 nucleotides line up with TRBD2. Sequencing used blood. The source is a woman between 65 and 79 years old with Graves' ophthalmopathy. CDR3 nucleotide sequence: TGCAGTGCTCCCGCCGGGGCGGGGGACTTGTACAATGAGCAGTTCTTC. Translating gives CSAPAGAGDLYNEQFF.